This T cell receptor (beta chain) was found in a study of shared T cell receptors in the human thymus. Data came from immunoSEQ multiplex PCR; TCRdb stores just in-frame clones and leaves some out. Among hundreds of thousands of clones, just under 95% were seen once, and the ten largest hold around 0.019%. This clone was seen only once. Trimming took 0 bases from V and 0 from J; bases not matched to a gene: 10. This CDR3 is 18 amino acids long. Germline lookup yields CDR1 SGHNT and CDR2 YYREEE (reference sequence). The receptor comes from a human donor. The chain links TRBV5-4 to TRBJ2-3; TRBD1 aligns across 7 bases. The sample consisted of thymocytes. For the CDR3, the DNA is TGTGCCAGCAGCTTGGGGGGCCCGACAGGGCCTAGCACAGATACGCAGTATTTT. Amino acids: CASSLGGPTGPSTDTQYF.